This T cell receptor (beta chain) was documented in a study of OX40 agonist ivuxolimab in advanced cancers. Background on the whole study: Ivuxolimab was an agonistic, fully human IgG2 monoclonal antibody directed against OX40 (CD134), a costimulatory receptor. The point of sequencing TCRbeta in the periphery was to test whether ivuxolimab changed TCR sequence diversity and drove clonal T-cell expansion. Intravenous ivuxolimab was administered to patients every 2 weeks at six dose levels: 0.01, 0.1, 0.3, 1.5, 3 and 10 mg/kg. Patients were allowed to have had prior anti-PD-1, anti-PD-L1 or anti-CTLA-4 therapy, and 40% of the dose-escalation patients had been treated with checkpoint inhibitors. A male proportion of around 80% and a mean age of approximately 62 years, ranging from about 23 to 79, were recorded for the dose-escalation cohort. The paper reports the monotherapy dose-escalation portion (N ≈ 50 patients) of the phase I ivuxolimab trial. Partial responses occurred in three dose-escalation patients: two with cutaneous melanoma and one with hepatocellular carcinoma. Among the 50 to 55 dose-escalation patients, around 19 had hepatocellular carcinoma, roughly 15 melanoma, 9 renal cell carcinoma and 9 head and neck cancer. Results the study describes overall, beyond this receptor: Antigen specificity was not determined for the clonally expanded peripheral T cells. Low levels of normalized T-cell clonal expansion were also seen in some patients who did not respond. On average, CD8+ T cells showed more expanded clones than CD4+ T cells after ivuxolimab. At doses of 0.1 to 3.0 mg/kg, clonal expansion of both CD4+ and CD8+ T cells in blood was seen between baseline and week 6. Partial responders in the 0.1-3.0 mg/kg groups had among the lowest normalized peripheral clonal expansion, especially among CD8+ T cells.

For sequencing of the TCRbeta CDR3 region, genomic DNA was extracted from the sorted cells. TCRbeta CDR3 regions were sequenced using the immunoSEQ Assay. Here the immuneACCESS table is served through TCRdb, limited to in-frame sequences with V and J called. Missing clones are a known gap in these copies; in checked studies unresolved V genes cover under half, and the rest lacks a known reason. Across this sample there are over 45,000 clones, with around 89% seen only once. Of the sample, around 30% falls within the top ten clones. The trial excluded patients who had a history of autoimmune disease or were on systemic immunosuppression. Peripheral blood for TCR sequencing was collected from all dose cohorts at baseline, on cycle 4 day 1, and on cycle 7 day 1. The samples were taken from a phase I, first-in-human, multicenter, open-label dose-escalation trial of ivuxolimab. Adults with locally advanced or metastatic head and neck squamous cell, hepatocellular, melanoma or renal cell carcinoma were enrolled in the trial. Before TCR sequencing, CD4+ and CD8+ T cells were separately sorted from peripheral blood.

V sheds 0 bases and J sheds 3 bases, leaving 11 bases between their ends. The CDR3 has 15 amino acids, counting the end cysteine and phenylalanine. Just CDR3 DNA is preserved here, 45 bases in frame from base 1. The germline V gene specifies SGHDN as CDR1 and FVKESK as CDR2. Points on this clone: Its antigen has not been determined. No much larger clone exists at a distance of one base, and base qualities are not known.

This receptor was identified in an adult with an advanced solid tumor such as melanoma, head and neck, liver or kidney cancer. The chain is assembled from TRBV14 and TRBJ2-5; the D gene may be TRBD1 or TRBD2, since each aligns over 5 bases. The input for sequencing was CD4+ or CD8+ T cells sorted from blood, taken in a trial of the OX40 agonist ivuxolimab. In nucleotides, the sequence is TGTGCCAGCAGCCAAGATTGGGGGAGAGAAGAGACCCAGTACTTC. This gives the protein CASSQDWGREETQYF.